This TCR beta chain was sequenced for a study of cytomegalovirus exposure and HLA in healthy donors. Findings and limits, study-wide: The investigators catalogued about 170 TCR beta chains as cytomegalovirus-associated.

The length of the CDR3 is 13 residues. CDR1 is LNHDA, CDR2 SQIVND, per germline (reference sequence). Points on this clone: Its antigen is unidentified.

Healthy people donating bone marrow made up the donors. PCR involved 60 Vbeta and 13 Jbeta primers. The protocol was immunoSEQ multiplex PCR, while the TCRdb copy is restricted to in-frame clones and leaves out a portion. The table has about 180,000 clones, 81% seen once. Material for sequencing was PBMCs. The chain is built from TRBV19 and TRBJ2-5, with TRBD1 matching 10 bases. The DNA end is a closer match to TRBJ2-7, so the J assignment may be wrong. This clonotype was sampled from a woman in her twenties or thirties in good health and CMV-seronegative. The DNA for the CDR3 is TGTGCCAGTAGTGACAGGGGGCGTTACGAGCAGTACTTC. Amino acids: CASSDRGRYEQYF.